The rows below give T cell receptor beta chains drawn from one sample of a study of blood T cells in healthy people across ages. TCRdb ran MiXCR on the 5' RACE reads and lists one entry per CDR3 protein. This sample has some 1,800,000 distinct CDR3 sequences; roughly 43% occur once, and the top ten carry 20% to 25%. Material for sequencing was blood. These receptors were taken from a human donor in good health. Both conserved end residues are part of each CDR3. The D gene is left open where the match is weak. Only some rows state a clone size, as once, few, many or a class for expanded clones.

>NA|TRBJ2-5|TRBV29-1|16|TRBD2
CSVRQSSGGAWETQYF
TGCAGCGTTCGACAGTCTAGCGGGGGGGCCTGGGAGACCCAGTACTTC
>NA|TRBJ2-7|TRBV20-1|13|NA
CSAPRPYSYEQYF
TGCAGTGCCCCAAGGCCTTACTCCTACGAGCAGTACTTC
>many|TRBJ1-2|TRBV5-1|14|NA
CASSLTTGDYGYTF
TGCGCCAGCAGCTTGACAACAGGAGACTATGGCTACACCTTC
>NA|TRBJ1-1|TRBV7-2|15|NA
CASSLVGRLNTEAFF
TGTGCCAGCAGCTTAGTTGGTCGGCTGAACACTGAAGCTTTCTTT
>NA|TRBJ1-5|TRBV18|16|NA
CASSPSRDVSNQPQHF
TGTGCCAGCTCACCATCGAGGGACGTTAGCAATCAGCCCCAGCATTTT
>NA|TRBJ2-2|TRBV6-4|16|TRBD1
CASSGRGTGDTGELFF
TGTGCCAGCAGCGGTCGTGGGACAGGTGATACCGGGGAGCTGTTTTTT
>NA|TRBJ2-7|TRBV28|15|TRBD1
CASSMIDRGLHEQYF
TGTGCCAGCAGTATGATTGACAGGGGGCTCCACGAGCAGTACTTC
>NA|TRBJ2-1|TRBV20-1|16|TRBD2
CSVIQRGGGSYNEQFF
TGCTCAGTCATCCAGCGGGGGGGCGGATCCTACAATGAGCAGTTCTTC
>NA|TRBJ2-1|TRBV30|12|TRBD2
CAWSTGLGKQFF
TGTGCCTGGAGTACCGGACTAGGAAAGCAGTTCTTC
>NA|TRBJ1-5|TRBV7-2|16|TRBD1
CASSPDRIGTNQPQHF
TGTGCCAGCAGCCCGGACAGGATTGGGACCAATCAGCCCCAGCATTTT
>NA|TRBJ1-4|TRBV7-2|17|NA
CASSLRPGGPREEKLFF
TGTGCCAGCAGCTTGCGGCCTGGGGGACCCAGGGAGGAAAAACTGTTTTTT
>NA|TRBJ1-5|TRBV24-1|16|NA
CATSDSLVGAGQPQHF
TGTGCCACCAGTGATTCCCTGGTGGGGGCAGGTCAGCCCCAGCATTTT
>once|TRBJ2-3|TRBV9|16|NA
CASSEGLAQNTDTQYF
TGTGCCAGCAGCGAGGGGCTGGCTCAAAACACAGATACGCAGTATTTT
>few|TRBJ1-1|TRBV5-6|16|TRBD1
CASSPGTGALDTEAFF
TGTGCCAGCAGCCCCGGGACAGGGGCGCTGGACACTGAAGCTTTCTTT
>NA|TRBJ2-7|TRBV18|16|NA
CASSPPGGLSNYEQYF
TGTGCCAGCTCACCCCCAGGGGGACTTTCCAATTACGAGCAGTACTTC
>NA|TRBJ2-6|TRBV29-1|15|NA
CSVEASFSGANVLTF
TGCAGCGTTGAAGCTAGCTTCTCTGGGGCCAACGTCCTGACTTTC
>many|TRBJ2-4|TRBV11-1|16|NA
CASTSRHRLWNFIQYF
TGTGCCAGCACCTCCCGACACCGACTTTGGAATTTCATTCAGTACTTC
>NA|TRBJ1-2|TRBV7-2|18|TRBD1
CASSSQSGTGVGYYGYTF
TGTGCCAGCAGCTCGCAATCCGGGACAGGGGTTGGGTACTATGGCTACACCTTC
>NA|TRBJ1-2|TRBV6-5|14|TRBD1
CASSSLDRGYGYTF
TGTGCCAGCAGTTCGTTGGACAGGGGGTATGGCTACACCTTC
>few|TRBJ2-5|TRBV13|13|NA
CASSFASTGTQYF
TGTGCCAGCAGCTTTGCCTCAACGGGGACCCAGTACTTC
>NA|TRBJ2-7|TRBV15|13|NA
CATSRWVWQEQYF
TGTGCCACCAGCAGATGGGTTTGGCAGGAGCAGTACTTC
>once|TRBJ1-2|TRBV20-1|13|NA
CSASTQTFHGYTF
TGCAGTGCCTCGACACAGACTTTTCATGGCTACACCTTC
>NA|TRBJ2-1|TRBV4-3|18|NA
CASSQGLGGLVVGNEQFF
TGCGCCAGCAGCCAAGGGCTCGGGGGACTGGTCGTTGGCAATGAGCAGTTCTTC
>NA|TRBJ2-1|TRBV5-6|19|TRBD2
CASSSITLAGGPSYNEQFF
TGTGCCAGCAGCTCAATTACTCTAGCGGGGGGACCCTCCTACAATGAGCAGTTCTTC
>few|TRBJ1-1|TRBV4-1|16|NA
CASRPGSSVEYTEAFF
TGCGCCAGCAGACCAGGTAGTTCTGTGGAGTACACTGAAGCTTTCTTT
>NA|TRBJ2-7|TRBV4-1|18|TRBD1
CASSQRTGTGVNSYEQYF
TGCGCCAGCAGCCAACGAACCGGGACAGGGGTAAACTCCTACGAGCAGTACTTC
>NA|TRBJ2-7|TRBV7-6|13|NA
CTSSLEVNYEQYF
TGTACCAGCAGCTTAGAAGTCAACTACGAGCAGTACTTC